These 5 T cell receptor beta chains were sequenced from one sample in a study of long-term antiretroviral therapy in people with HIV. Investigators performed immunoSEQ version v3.0 at survey level. Assay used: immunoSEQ multiplex PCR; TCRdb lists only in-frame clones, some missing. The table has 20,000 to 30,000 clones, 79% seen once. The input for sequencing was unsorted PBMCs, taken 1.2 years after starting antiretroviral therapy. Source of these receptors: a woman aged 40 to 55 with HIV.

The chain is built from TRBV18 and TRBJ2-7; D is undetermined. The CDR3 length is 15 residues. Germline lookup yields CDR1 KGHSH and CDR2 LQKENI. The V and J ends lost 5 bases and 0 bases respectively, with 14 bases between them. In nucleotides, the CDR3 is TGTGCCAGCTCATCTATGGGGAAGGGCTCCTACGAGCAGTACTTC. It encodes CASSSMGKGSYEQYF.

V gene TRBV28 combines with J gene TRBJ2-1; D gene uncertain. CDR3 length: 16 residues. Germline assignment: CDR1 MDHEN and CDR2 SYDVKM. Trimming shortened V by 5 bases and J by 0 bases, and 14 bases separated the two germline ends. CDR3 sequence (DNA): TGTGCCAGCAGTCCAATTGACTCCAGCTCCTACAATGAGCAGTTCTTC. Encoded protein: CASSPIDSSSYNEQFF.

This chain uses TRBV5-4 with TRBJ2-5, with 7 bases matching TRBD1. Trimming took 7 bases from V and 4 from J; bases not matched to a gene: 7. Germline V gene lookup returns CDR1 SGHNT and CDR2 YYREEE (reference sequence). The CDR3 is 13 residues long. For the CDR3, the DNA is TGTGCCAGCGGAACAGGGGAAGGAGAGACCCAGTACTTC. It is translated as CASGTGEGETQYF.

The chain couples TRBV27 to TRBJ2-1; no clear D gene. Germline CDR1 reads MNHEY; CDR2 reads SMNVEV (reference sequence). The CDR3 runs to 12 residues. The V end was cut by 5 bases, the J end by 2 bases, with 4 bases between. CDR3 region: CASSNTYNEQFF. The DNA for the CDR3 is TGTGCCAGCAGTAATACCTACAATGAGCAGTTCTTC.

This clone was seen only a few times. The chain recombines TRBV4-1 with TRBJ2-4; D is uncertain. Germline loops: CDR1 MGHRA, CDR2 YSYEKL. Trimming cost V 1 base and J 0 bases, with 10 bases left between them. The CDR3 extends over 16 amino acids. CDR3 nucleotide sequence: TGCGCCAGCAGCCAAGGATGGGATTTAGCCAAAAACATTCAGTACTTC. Protein: CASSQGWDLAKNIQYF.